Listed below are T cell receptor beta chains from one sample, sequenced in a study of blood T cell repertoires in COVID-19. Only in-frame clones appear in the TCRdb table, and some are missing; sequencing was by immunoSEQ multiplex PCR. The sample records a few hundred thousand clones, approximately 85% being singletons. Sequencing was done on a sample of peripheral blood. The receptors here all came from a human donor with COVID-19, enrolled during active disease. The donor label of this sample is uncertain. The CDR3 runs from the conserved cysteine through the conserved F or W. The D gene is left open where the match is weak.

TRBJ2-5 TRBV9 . CASSVPGEGETQYF
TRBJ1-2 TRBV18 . CASSPNSRDYGYTF
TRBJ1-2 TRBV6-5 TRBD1 CASSFLGGAYGYTF
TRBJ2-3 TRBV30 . CAWTLRRGDTQYF
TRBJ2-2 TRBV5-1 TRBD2 CASSTAGVPSTGELFF
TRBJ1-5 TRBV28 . CASSFLSAGNQPQHF
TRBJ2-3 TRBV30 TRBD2 CAWSSGNTDTQYF
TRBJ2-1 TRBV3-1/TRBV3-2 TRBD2 CASSQQLAGGGSYNEQFF
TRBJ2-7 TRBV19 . CASSPKFLEGVLGQYF
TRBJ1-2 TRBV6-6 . CASRKDRTNYGYTF
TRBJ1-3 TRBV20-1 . CSASTGSSGNTIYF
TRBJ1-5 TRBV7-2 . CASSLGVGGLGQPQHF
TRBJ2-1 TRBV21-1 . CASTAPQGGSYNEQFF